This T cell receptor (beta chain) was observed in a study of blood T cell repertoires in COVID-19. About the study: The United States, Italy and Spain were the sources of the acute and convalescent COVID-19 samples.

Per the study methods: Estimated nucleated cell counts came from reference gene primer amplification. The table came from immunoSEQ multiplex PCR; TCRdb's copy has only in-frame clones and leaves some out. The D gene and trimming were derived from the DNA, and the V and J assignments and clone size from that table. The sample carries about 300,000 clones, about 86% recorded once. This clone has more than one count but fewer than ten. This clonotype was sampled from a woman aged 45-65 years with acute or convalescent COVID-19. Material for sequencing was peripheral blood.

The CDR3 nucleotides are TGCGCCAGCACCAAGGAGACAGGCGATAACTATGGCTACACCTTC. It specifies CASTKETGDNYGYTF. V gene TRBV5-1 combines with J gene TRBJ1-2; TRBD1 is a possible D gene (6 bases). The CDR3 consists of 15 residues. Trimming removed 6 bases from V and 1 base from J, with 16 bases in between. CDR1 is SGHRS, CDR2 YFSETQ, per germline.